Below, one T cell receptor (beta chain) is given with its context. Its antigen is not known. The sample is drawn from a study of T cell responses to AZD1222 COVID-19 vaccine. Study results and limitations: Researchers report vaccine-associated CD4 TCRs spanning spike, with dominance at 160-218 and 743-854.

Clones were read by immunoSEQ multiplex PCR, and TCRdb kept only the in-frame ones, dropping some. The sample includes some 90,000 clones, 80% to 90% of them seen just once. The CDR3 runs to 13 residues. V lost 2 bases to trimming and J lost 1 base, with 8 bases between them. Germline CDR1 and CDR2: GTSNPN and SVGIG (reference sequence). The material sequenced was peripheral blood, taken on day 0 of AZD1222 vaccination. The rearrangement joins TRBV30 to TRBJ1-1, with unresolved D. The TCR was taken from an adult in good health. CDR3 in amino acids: CAWSSQRNTEAFF. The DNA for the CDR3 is TGTGCCTGGAGTAGTCAGCGGAACACTGAAGCTTTCTTT.